Shown below are 5 T cell receptor beta chains from a single sample sequenced in a study of cytomegalovirus exposure and HLA in healthy donors. PCR amplification relied on 60 Vbeta primers (plus 13 Jbeta primers). Sequencing was performed with immunoSEQ multiplex PCR; in TCRdb, only in-frame clones are kept and a portion is missing. Of some 82,000 clones listed, less than 85% are singletons. Material: PBMCs. The source is a woman aged 45-65 years in good health and CMV-seronegative.

This chain uses TRBV27 with TRBJ1-1, with TRBD1 matching 8 bases. The CDR3 totals 13 residues. The germline CDR1 and CDR2 sequences are MNHEY and SMNVEV (reference sequence). V trimming: 6 bases; J trimming: 10 bases; junction bases outside the gene matches: 10. The CDR3: CASRSTGAVIAFF. CDR3 DNA sequence: TGTGCCAGCAGGTCGACAGGGGCTGTGATAGCTTTCTTT.

This clone has just one count. This chain connects TRBV13 to TRBJ1-1, with 7 bases aligning to TRBD1. The V gene's germline CDR1 is PRHDT and CDR2 FYEKMQ (reference sequence). There are 13 residues in the CDR3. Unmatched junction bases numbered 0, after V lost 5 bases and J lost 0 bases. CDR3 DNA: TGTGCCAGCAGCGGGACAGTGAACACTGAAGCTTTCTTT. Residues: CASSGTVNTEAFF.

The chain uses TRBV6-6 and TRBJ2-3, with TRBD1 matching over 7 bases. The CDR3 extends over 16 amino acids. The V segment lost 2 bases and the J segment 1 base; nucleotides outside the gene matches: 6. CDR1 MNHNY and CDR2 SVGAGI come from the germline V gene (reference sequence). In DNA, the CDR3 is TGTGCCAGCAGTTACCGACAGGGTATGGGCACAGATACGCAGTATTTT. Translation: CASSYRQGMGTDTQYF.

The J gene is TRBJ1-2, the V gene TRBV10-3, with D possibly being TRBD1 (5 bases). The V and J ends lost 2 bases and 3 bases respectively, with 10 bases between them. The germline CDR1 and CDR2 sequences are ENHRY and SYGVKD. This CDR3 has 14 residues. CDR3 nucleotides: TGTGCCATCAGTGAGAGGCAGGGTGACTATGGCTACACCTTC. Its protein product is CAISERQGDYGYTF.

The chain has TRBV27 and TRBJ1-5; D may be TRBD1 (5 bases). Trimming cost V 9 bases and J 2 bases, with 14 bases left between them. Germline V lookup: CDR1 MNHEY, CDR2 SMNVEV (reference sequence). The CDR3 is 14 residues long. The CDR3 sequence: CASQIGRGNQPQHF. The CDR3 DNA sequence: TGTGCCAGTCAGATAGGCAGGGGCAATCAGCCCCAGCATTTT.